The text below deals with one TCR beta chain. The CDR3 runs to 14 residues. Germline CDR1 reads SGHRS; CDR2 reads YFSETQ. Trimming shortened V by 4 bases and J by 8 bases, and 15 bases separated the two germline ends. Clones were sequenced by immunoSEQ multiplex PCR, and TCRdb holds only the in-frame ones, with some missing. The table has approximately 110,000 clones, less than 90% seen once. These data come from a study of identifying expanded T cells in peripheral blood. The sequenced material came from blood. The chain uses TRBV5-1 and TRBJ1-4, with D hard to call. The origin of this receptor is a person aged 18-70 years in good health. Written as DNA, the CDR3 is TGCGCCAGCAGCCAAAACTCCGGGTTCGAAAAACTGTTTTTT. It is translated as CASSQNSGFEKLFF.